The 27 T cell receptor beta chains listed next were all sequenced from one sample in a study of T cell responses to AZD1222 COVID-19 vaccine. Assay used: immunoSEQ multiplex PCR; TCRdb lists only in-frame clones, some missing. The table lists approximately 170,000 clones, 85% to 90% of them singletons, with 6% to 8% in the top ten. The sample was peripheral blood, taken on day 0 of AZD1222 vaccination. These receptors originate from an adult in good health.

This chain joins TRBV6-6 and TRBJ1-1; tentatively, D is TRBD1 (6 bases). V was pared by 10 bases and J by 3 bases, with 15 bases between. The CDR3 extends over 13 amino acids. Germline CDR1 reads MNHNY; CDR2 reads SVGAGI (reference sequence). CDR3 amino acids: CATEEGVYTEAFF. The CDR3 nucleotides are TGTGCCACAGAGGAGGGGGTCTACACTGAAGCTTTCTTT.

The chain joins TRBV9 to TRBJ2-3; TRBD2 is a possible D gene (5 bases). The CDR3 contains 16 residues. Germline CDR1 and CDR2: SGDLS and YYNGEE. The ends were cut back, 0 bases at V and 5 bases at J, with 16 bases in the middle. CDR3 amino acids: CASSVEPAEGGDTQYF. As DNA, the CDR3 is TGTGCCAGCAGCGTAGAACCAGCGGAAGGTGGAGATACGCAGTATTTT.

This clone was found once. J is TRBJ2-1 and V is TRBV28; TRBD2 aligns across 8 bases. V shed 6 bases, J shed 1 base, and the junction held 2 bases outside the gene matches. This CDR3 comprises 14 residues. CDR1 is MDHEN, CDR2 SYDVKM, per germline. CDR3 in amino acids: CASRGGGSYNEQFF. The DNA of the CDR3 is TGTGCCAGCAGGGGCGGGGGGTCCTACAATGAGCAGTTCTTC. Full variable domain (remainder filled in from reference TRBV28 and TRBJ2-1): DVKVTQSSRYLVKRTGEKVFLECVQDMDHENMFWYRQDPGLGLRLIYFSYDVKMKEKGDIPEGYSVSREKKERFSLILESASTNQTSMYLCASRGGGSYNEQFFGPGTRLTVL.

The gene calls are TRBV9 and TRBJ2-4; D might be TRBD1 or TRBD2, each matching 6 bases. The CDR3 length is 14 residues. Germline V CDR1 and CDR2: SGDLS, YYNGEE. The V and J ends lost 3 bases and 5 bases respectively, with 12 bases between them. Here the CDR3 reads CASSGGALENIQYF. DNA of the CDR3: TGTGCCAGCAGCGGGGGGGCCTTAGAAAACATTCAGTACTTC.

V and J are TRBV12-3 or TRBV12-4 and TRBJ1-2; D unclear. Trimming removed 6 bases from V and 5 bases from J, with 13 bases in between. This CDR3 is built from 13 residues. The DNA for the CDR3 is TGTGCCAGCAGCCAGCAAACGGAATATGGCTACACCTTC. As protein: CASSQQTEYGYTF.

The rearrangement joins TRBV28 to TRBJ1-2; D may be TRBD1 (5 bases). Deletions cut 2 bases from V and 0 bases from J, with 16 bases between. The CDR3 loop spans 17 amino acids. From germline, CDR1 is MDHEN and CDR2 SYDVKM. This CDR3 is CASSLGRGRLTNYGYTF. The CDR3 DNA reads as TGTGCCAGCAGTTTAGGGAGGGGCAGGCTAACTAACTATGGCTACACCTTC.

The CDR3 DNA sequence: TGTGCCAGCAGTACAGGGGGATCGATCGGGGAGCTGTTTTTT. It specifies CASSTGGSIGELFF. The chain carries TRBV28 and TRBJ2-2; TRBD1 matches at 8 bases. Germline CDR1 MDHEN, CDR2 SYDVKM. V lost 5 bases and J lost 7; bases outside the gene matches: 6. There are 14 residues in the CDR3. Supplemented by reference TRBV28 and TRBJ2-2, the full variable domain reads DVKVTQSSRYLVKRTGEKVFLECVQDMDHENMFWYRQDPGLGLRLIYFSYDVKMKEKGDIPEGYSVSREKKERFSLILESASTNQTSMYLCASSTGGSIGELFFGEGSRLTVL.

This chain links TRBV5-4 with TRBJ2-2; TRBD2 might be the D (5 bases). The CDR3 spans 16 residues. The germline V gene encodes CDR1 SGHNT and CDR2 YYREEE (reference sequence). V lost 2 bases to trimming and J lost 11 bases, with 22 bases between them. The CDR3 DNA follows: TGTGCCAGCAGCTTACTGGATTCGAGACGGACTGGAGAGCTGTTTTTT. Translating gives CASSLLDSRRTGELFF.

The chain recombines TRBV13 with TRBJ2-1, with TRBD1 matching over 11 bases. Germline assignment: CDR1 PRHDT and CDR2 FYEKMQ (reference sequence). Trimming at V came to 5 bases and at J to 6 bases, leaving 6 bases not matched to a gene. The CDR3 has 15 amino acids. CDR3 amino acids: CASSIWTGGSNEQFF. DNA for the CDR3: TGTGCCAGCAGCATATGGACAGGGGGCTCCAATGAGCAGTTCTTC.

The DNA for the CDR3 is TGTGCCAGCAGCCAAGATCCCGGTTTTACGGGGGGGAGCACAGATACGCAGTATTTT. Its protein is CASSQDPGFTGGSTDTQYF. The gene calls are TRBV14 and TRBJ2-3; TRBD2 aligns across 8 bases. This CDR3 region has 19 residues. With V trimmed by 0 bases and J by 0 bases, 11 bases remained unmatched. Per germline, CDR1 SGHDN and CDR2 FVKESK.

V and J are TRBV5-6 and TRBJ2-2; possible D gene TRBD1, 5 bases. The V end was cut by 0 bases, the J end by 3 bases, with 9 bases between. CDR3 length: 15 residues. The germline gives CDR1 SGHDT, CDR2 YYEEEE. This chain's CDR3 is CASSLDRPYTGELFF. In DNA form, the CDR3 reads TGTGCCAGCAGCTTGGACAGGCCGTACACCGGGGAGCTGTTTTTT. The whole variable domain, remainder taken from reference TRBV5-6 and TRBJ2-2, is DAGVTQSPTHLIKTRGQQVTLRCSPKSGHDTVSWYQQALGQGPQFIFQYYEEEERQRGNFPDRFSGHQFPNYSSELNVNALLLGDSALYLCASSLDRPYTGELFFGEGSRLTVL.

CDR3 loop: CASSLRTGDQPQHF. The CDR3 DNA reads TGTGCCAGCAGTTTAAGGACAGGGGATCAGCCCCAGCATTTT. The genes are TRBV27 and TRBJ1-5, with TRBD1 matching 9 bases. The CDR3 is 14 residues long. The ends lost 2 bases at V and 5 bases at J; junction bases unmatched: 1. CDR1 is MNHEY, CDR2 SMNVEV, per germline (reference sequence).

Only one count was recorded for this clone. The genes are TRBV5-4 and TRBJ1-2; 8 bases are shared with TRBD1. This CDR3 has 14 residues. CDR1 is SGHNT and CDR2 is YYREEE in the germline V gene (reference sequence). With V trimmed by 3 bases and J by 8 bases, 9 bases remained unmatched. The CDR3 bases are TGTGCCAGCAGCTGGTACAGGGGGATTGGGGGCTACACCTTC. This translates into CASSWYRGIGGYTF.

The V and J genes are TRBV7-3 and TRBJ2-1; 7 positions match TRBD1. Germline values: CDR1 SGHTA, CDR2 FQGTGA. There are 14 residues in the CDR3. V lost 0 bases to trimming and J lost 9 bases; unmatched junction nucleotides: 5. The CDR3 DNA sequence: TGTGCCAGCAGCTTAACAGGGGGCCGGGGTGAGCAGTTCTTC. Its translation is CASSLTGGRGEQFF.

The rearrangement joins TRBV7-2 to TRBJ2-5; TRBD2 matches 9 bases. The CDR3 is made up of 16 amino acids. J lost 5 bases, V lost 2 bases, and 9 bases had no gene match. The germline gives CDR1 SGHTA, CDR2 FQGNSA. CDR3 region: CASSLYGSGGLETQYF. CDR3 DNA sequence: TGTGCCAGCAGCTTATACGGTAGCGGGGGCCTTGAGACCCAGTACTTC.

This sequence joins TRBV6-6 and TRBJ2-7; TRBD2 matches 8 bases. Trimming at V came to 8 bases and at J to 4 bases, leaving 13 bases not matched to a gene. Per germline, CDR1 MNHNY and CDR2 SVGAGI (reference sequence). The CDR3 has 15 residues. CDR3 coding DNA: TGTGCCAGCTCCTACTACGCGGGGGGCCTTTACGAGCAGTACTTC. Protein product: CASSYYAGGLYEQYF.

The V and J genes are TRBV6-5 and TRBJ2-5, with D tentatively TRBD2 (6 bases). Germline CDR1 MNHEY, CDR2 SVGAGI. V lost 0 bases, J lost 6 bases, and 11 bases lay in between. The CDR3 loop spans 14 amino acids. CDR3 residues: CASSYSREVQTQYF. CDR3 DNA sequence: TGTGCCAGCAGTTACTCGAGGGAGGTCCAGACCCAGTACTTC.

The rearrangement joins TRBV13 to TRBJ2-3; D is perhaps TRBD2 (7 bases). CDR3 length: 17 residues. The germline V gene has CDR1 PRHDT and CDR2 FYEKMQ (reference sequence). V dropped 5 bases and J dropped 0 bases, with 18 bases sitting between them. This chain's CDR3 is CASSRGAVEYSTDTQYF. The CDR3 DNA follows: TGTGCCAGCAGCCGGGGGGCCGTCGAATACAGCACAGATACGCAGTATTTT.

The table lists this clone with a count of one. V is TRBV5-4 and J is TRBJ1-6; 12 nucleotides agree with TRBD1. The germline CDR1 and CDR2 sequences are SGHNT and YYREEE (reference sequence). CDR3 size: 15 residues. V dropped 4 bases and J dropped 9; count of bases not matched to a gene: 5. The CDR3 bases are TGTGCCAGCAGCGGGACAGGGGGCGTAGGTTCACCCCTCCACTTT. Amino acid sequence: CASSGTGGVGSPLHF. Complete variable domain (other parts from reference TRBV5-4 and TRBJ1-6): ETGVTQSPTHLIKTRGQQVTLRCSSQSGHNTVSWYQQALGQGPQFIFQYYREEENGRGNFPPRFSGLQFPNYSSELNVNALELDDSALYLCASSGTGGVGSPLHFGNGTRLTVT.

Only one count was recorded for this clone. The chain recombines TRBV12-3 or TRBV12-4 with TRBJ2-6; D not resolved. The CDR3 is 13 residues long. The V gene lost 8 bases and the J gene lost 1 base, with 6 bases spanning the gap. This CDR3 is CASDQSGANVLTF. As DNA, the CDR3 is TGTGCCAGCGACCAATCTGGGGCCAACGTCCTGACTTTC.

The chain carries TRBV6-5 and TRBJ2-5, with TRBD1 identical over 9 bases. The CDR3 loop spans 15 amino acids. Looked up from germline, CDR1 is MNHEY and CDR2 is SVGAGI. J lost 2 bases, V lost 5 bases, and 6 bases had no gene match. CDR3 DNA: TGTGCCAGCAGTCGCCGGGACAGGGTACAAGAGACCCAGTACTTC. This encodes CASSRRDRVQETQYF.

CDR3 region: CASNQGPGRTNTGELFF. In DNA, the CDR3 is TGTGCCAGTAACCAGGGGCCGGGACGGACGAACACCGGGGAGCTGTTTTTT. The J gene is TRBJ2-2, the V gene TRBV19, with D maybe TRBD1 (6 bases). CDR1 LNHDA and CDR2 SQIVND come from the germline V gene (reference sequence). Trimming shortened V by 7 bases and J by 0 bases, and 18 bases separated the two germline ends. This CDR3 spans 17 amino acids.

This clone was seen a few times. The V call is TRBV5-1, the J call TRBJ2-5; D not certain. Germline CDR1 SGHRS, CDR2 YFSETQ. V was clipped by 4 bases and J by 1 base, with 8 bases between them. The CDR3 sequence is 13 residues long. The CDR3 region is CASSPGLQETQYF. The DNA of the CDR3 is TGCGCCAGCAGCCCCGGCCTCCAAGAGACCCAGTACTTC.

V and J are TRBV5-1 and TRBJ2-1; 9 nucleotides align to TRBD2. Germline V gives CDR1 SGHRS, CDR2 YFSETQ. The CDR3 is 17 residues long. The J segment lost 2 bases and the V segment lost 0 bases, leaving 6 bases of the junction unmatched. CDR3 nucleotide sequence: TGCGCCAGCAGCTTGGCCTCGGCGGGGGGGCCCTACAATGAGCAGTTCTTC. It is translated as CASSLASAGGPYNEQFF.

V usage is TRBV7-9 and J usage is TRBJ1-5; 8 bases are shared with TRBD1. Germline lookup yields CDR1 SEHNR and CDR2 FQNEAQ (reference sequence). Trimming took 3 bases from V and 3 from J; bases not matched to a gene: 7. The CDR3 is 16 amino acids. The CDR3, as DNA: TGTGCCAGCAGCTTCGGACAGGGAGGGCTCAATCAGCCCCAGCATTTT. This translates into CASSFGQGGLNQPQHF.

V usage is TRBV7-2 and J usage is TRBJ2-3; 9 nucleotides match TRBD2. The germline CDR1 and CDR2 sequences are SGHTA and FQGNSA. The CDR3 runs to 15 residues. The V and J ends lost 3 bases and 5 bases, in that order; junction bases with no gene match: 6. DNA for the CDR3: TGTGCCAGCAGCTTCCAGCGGGGGGCCGGAGATACGCAGTATTTT. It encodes CASSFQRGAGDTQYF.

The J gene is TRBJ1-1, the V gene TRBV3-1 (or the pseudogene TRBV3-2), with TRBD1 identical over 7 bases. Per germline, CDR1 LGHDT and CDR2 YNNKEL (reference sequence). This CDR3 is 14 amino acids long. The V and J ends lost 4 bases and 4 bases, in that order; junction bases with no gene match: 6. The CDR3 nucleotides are TGTGCCAGCAGCCTCCCGGGACAGATCACTGAAGCTTTCTTT. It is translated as CASSLPGQITEAFF.